This T cell receptor (beta chain) comes out of a study of blood T cells in healthy people across ages. Study results and caveats: It was the long-lived donors that had more naive CD4+ cells and higher diversity than aged donors.

With respect to this clonotype: Its antigen is undetermined.

The authors ran a second PCR of 7 to 11 cycles using a sample-barcoded 5' primer and a J-beta primer mix. TCRdb fed the 5' RACE reads into MiXCR, producing one record per CDR3 protein. The sample has just under 550,000 distinct CDR3 sequences, approximately 25% seen once. Germline V lookup: CDR1 SGDLS, CDR2 YYNGEE. V was shortened by 7 bases and J by 3 bases, with 13 bases between the two germline ends. The CDR3 covers 13 residues. These data were also reused for a study on T cells of mothers and their children. That paper states: Over 8 million TCR beta CDR3 reads were obtained from each mother, and about 3 million from each child.

The source of this sequence is a boy between 10 and 17 years old in good health. The source material was blood. The chain combines TRBV9 with TRBJ2-5; tentatively, D is TRBD1 (6 bases). The CDR3 bases are TGTGCCAGCGCGAGGGGGACGGAAGAGACCCAGTACTTC. This encodes CASARGTEETQYF.